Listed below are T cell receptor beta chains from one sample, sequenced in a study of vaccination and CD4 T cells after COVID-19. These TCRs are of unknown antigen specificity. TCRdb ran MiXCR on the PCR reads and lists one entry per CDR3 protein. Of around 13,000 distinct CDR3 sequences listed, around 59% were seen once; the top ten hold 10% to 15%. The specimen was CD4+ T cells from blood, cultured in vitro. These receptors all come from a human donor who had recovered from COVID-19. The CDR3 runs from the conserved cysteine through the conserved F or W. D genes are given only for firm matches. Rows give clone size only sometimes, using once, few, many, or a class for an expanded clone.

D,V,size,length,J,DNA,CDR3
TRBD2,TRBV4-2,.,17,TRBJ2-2,TGTGCCAGCAGCCGATGGACTAGCGGGAGGGGAATCGGGGAGCTGTTTTTT,CASSRWTSGRGIGELFF
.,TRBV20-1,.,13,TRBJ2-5,TGCAGTGCTAACAAGGACGGTGTTGGGACCCAGTACTTC,CSANKDGVGTQYF
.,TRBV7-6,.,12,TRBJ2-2,TGTGCCAGCAGCCTGAACACCGGGGAGCTGTTTTTT,CASSLNTGELFF
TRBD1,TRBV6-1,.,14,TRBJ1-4,TGTGCCAGCAGTGTGGACAGGGCAGGGGAAAAACTGTTTTTT,CASSVDRAGEKLFF
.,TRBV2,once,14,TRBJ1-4,TGTGCCAGCAGTGCCGTTCTCGGGACAACTGGACTGTTTTTT,CASSAVLGTTGLFF
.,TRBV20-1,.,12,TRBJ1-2,TGCAGTGCTAGTCGGGGTGGCGATGGCTACACCTTC,CSASRGGDGYTF
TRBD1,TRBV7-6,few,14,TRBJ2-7,TGTGCCAGCAGCAATTCTGGACAGGGTTCCGAGCAGTACTTC,CASSNSGQGSEQYF
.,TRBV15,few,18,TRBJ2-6,TGTGCCACCAGCAGAGGTGGCGGGACAGCAACTGGGGCCAACGTCCTGACTTTC,CATSRGGGTATGANVLTF
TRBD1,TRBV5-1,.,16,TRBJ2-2,TGCGCCAGCAGCTCGGACAGGGGGCGAAACACCGGGGAGCTGTTTTTT,CASSSDRGRNTGELFF
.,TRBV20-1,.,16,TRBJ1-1,TGCAGTGCTAGAGATCGGGGGGGCGGGAGGAACACTGAAGCTTTCTTT,CSARDRGGGRNTEAFF
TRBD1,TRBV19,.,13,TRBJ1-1,TGTGCCACCGAGGGACAGGGAAACACTGAAGCTTTCTTT,CATEGQGNTEAFF
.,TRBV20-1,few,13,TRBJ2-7,TGCAGCGCCGACCGGGGACTTACCTACGAGCAGTACTTC,CSADRGLTYEQYF
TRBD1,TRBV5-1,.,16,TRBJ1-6,TGCGCCAGCAGCGCCGAGACAGGGTTGAATAATTCACCCCTCCACTTT,CASSAETGLNNSPLHF
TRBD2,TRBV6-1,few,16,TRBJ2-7,TGTGCCAGCAGTGAGTGGACTAGCGGGGTTACCTACGAGCAGTACTTC,CASSEWTSGVTYEQYF
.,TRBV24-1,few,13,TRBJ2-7,TGTGCCACCAGTGATAGGGTCGGTTTCGAGCAGTACTTC,CATSDRVGFEQYF
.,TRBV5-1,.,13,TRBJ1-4,TGCGCCAGCAGCTTGGTTAGGGGTGAAAAACTGTTTTTT,CASSLVRGEKLFF
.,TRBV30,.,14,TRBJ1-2,TGTGCCTGGAGGTCATTATCGACTAACTATGGCTACACCTTC,CAWRSLSTNYGYTF
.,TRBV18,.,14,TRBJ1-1,TGTGCCAGCTCACCACCGAGTCGGTGGACTGAAGCTTTCTTT,CASSPPSRWTEAFF
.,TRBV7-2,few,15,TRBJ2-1,TGTGCCAGCAGCTTTACACGGGACCAATACAATGAGCAGTTCTTC,CASSFTRDQYNEQFF
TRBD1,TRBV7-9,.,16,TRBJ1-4,TGTGCCAGCAGCTTAAGAATTGGACAGGCCGATGAAAAACTGTTTTTT,CASSLRIGQADEKLFF
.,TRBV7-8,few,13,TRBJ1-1,TGTGCCAGTCGTAAAGGGACGAACACTGAAGCTTTCTTT,CASRKGTNTEAFF
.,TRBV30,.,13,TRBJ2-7,TGTGCCTGGAGTAATTCCGTGGTCTACGAGCAGTACTTC,CAWSNSVVYEQYF
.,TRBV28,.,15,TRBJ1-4,TGTGCCAGCAGTCCTGCGGGGTCAACTAATGAAAAACTGTTTTTT,CASSPAGSTNEKLFF
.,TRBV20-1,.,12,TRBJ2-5,TGCAGTGCACAAGACTTCCAAGAGACCCAGTACTTC,CSAQDFQETQYF
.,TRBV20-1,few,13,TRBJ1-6,TGCAGTGCTAGCCCTCCTAATAATTCACCCCTCCACTTT,CSASPPNNSPLHF
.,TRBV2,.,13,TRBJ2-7,TGTGCCAGCAGTAGGACGGTGTGGGGCGAGCAGTACTTC,CASSRTVWGEQYF
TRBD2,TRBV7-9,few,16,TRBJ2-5,TGTGCCAGCAGCCAAGAGGGGACTAGTTCTCGAGAGACCCAGTACTTC,CASSQEGTSSRETQYF
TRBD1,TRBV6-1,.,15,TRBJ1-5,TGTGCCAGCAGAACAGGGGGTACGCGGGATCAGCCCCAGCATTTT,CASRTGGTRDQPQHF